This entry is about one TCR beta chain. Its antigen is not identified. Cyclophosphamide on days +3 and +4 followed busulfan-fludarabine conditioning and a marrow graft. The CDR3 totals 17 residues. Germline V gene data show CDR1 as LNHDA and CDR2 as SQIVND (reference sequence). The V gene end was trimmed by 3 bases and the J gene end by 1 base; junction bases not matched to a gene: 10. This sample was included in a study of T cells after posttransplantation cyclophosphamide. The study, taken as a whole, reports: Tissue-infiltrating T cells from skin or gut overlapped little with blood T cells. After PTCy, TRB diversity resembled that of CNI/methotrexate controls. Donor CD8+ memory clones often dominated recipient blood repertoires at later times.

Clones were sequenced by immunoSEQ multiplex PCR, and TCRdb holds only the in-frame ones, with some missing. Altogether about 10,000 clones are present, roughly 80% being singletons, with the ten largest covering around 5%. This clonotype originated in a female patient in her fifties who received an allogeneic stem cell transplant from a related donor, was CMV-positive, and had no GVHD. Some T cells may possibly be graft donor cells. The rearrangement joins TRBV19 to TRBJ2-3; TRBD2 agrees at 7 bases. Sequenced here: PBMCs, sampled after allogeneic stem cell transplant with posttransplant cyclophosphamide. CDR3 DNA sequence: TGTGCCAGTAGTATGGGATACGGGGGGTCTGGCACAGATACGCAGTATTTT. Amino acids: CASSMGYGGSGTDTQYF.